This passage covers 8 T cell receptor beta chains from one sample sequenced in a study of T cell clonality in common variable immunodeficiency. Here immunoSEQ multiplex PCR was the method, and the copy in TCRdb shows in-frame clones only, minus some. The sample contains tens of thousands of clones, none of them singletons. The sample comprised peripheral blood mononuclear cells. The receptors come from a person between 18 and 69 years old in good health.

There are many counts of this clone. The read halts 3 residues ahead of the CDR3 end, with the missing end drawn from the germline J gene. V is TRBV11-2 and J is TRBJ2-7; possibly TRBD1 for D (5 bases). Germline V gives CDR1 SGHAT, CDR2 FQNNGV. Trimming took 5 bases from V and 3 from J, leaving 11 bases between them. CDR3 length: 13 amino acids. CDR3 bases read: TGTGCCAGCAGCGTATCCCAGGGCTACGAG. Translation: CASSVSQGYE. The full CDR3 is CASSVSQGYEQYF.

This clone was seen ten or more times. The CDR3 extends 3 residues past the end of the read, so its final part is completed from the germline J gene. The genes are TRBV20-1 and TRBJ2-1, with TRBD2 matching 12 bases. With 3 bases clipped from V and 7 bases from J, the junction kept 4 bases outside the gene matches. CDR3 length: 14 residues. Per the germline V gene, CDR1 is DFQATT and CDR2 is SNEGSKA (reference sequence). The sequenced part of the CDR3 DNA is TGCAGTGCTAGGGATCTAGCGGGGGGGAATGAG. Amino acids: CSARDLAGGNE. The full-length CDR3 reads as CSARDLAGGNEQFF.

Details on this clone: With the read ending 3 residues before the CDR3 end, the germline J gene is used to fill in that end. The V and J genes are TRBV19 and TRBJ1-5; 9 bases agree with TRBD1. V shed 11 bases, J shed 6 bases, and the junction held 8 bases outside the gene matches. Germline CDR1 LNHDA, CDR2 SQIVND (reference sequence). The CDR3 is 13 residues long. The covered CDR3 bases are TGTGCCGGGGGGGGACAGGGACCTCAGCCC. Protein sequence: CAGGGQGPQP. In full, the CDR3 is CAGGGQGPQPQHF.

At least ten counts were recorded for this clone. The DNA ends 3 residues before the CDR3 does, and the rest of the CDR3 is filled in from the germline J gene. The chain employs TRBV19 and TRBJ2-2, with TRBD1 as a possible D gene (5 bases). Germline-derived CDR1 and CDR2 are LNHDA and SQIVND (reference sequence). The CDR3 is 15 residues long. V gave up 3 bases and J gave up 3 bases, with 11 bases separating them. The CDR3 DNA, read in part, is TGTGCCAGTAGTATGGGCGACAGTCACACCGGGGAG. Its protein is CASSMGDSHTGE. The whole CDR3 sequence is CASSMGDSHTGELFF.

This clone was observed at least ten times. The DNA ends 3 residues before the CDR3 does, and the rest of the CDR3 is filled in from the germline J gene. This sequence joins TRBV23-1 and TRBJ1-4; no definite D call. TRBV23-1 is sorted into the ORF group, with uncertain function. CDR3 size: 11 residues. Trimming stripped 2 bases from V and 8 bases from J, with 3 bases between. CDR3 residues: CASSQREKLFF. The sequenced part of the CDR3 DNA is TGCGCCAGCAGTCAAAGGGAAAAA.

This clone appeared many times. The read stops 3 residues short of the end of the CDR3; the missing end is completed from the germline J gene. The gene calls are TRBV20-1 and TRBJ2-4; D possibly corresponds to TRBD1 (7 bases). The V gene's germline CDR1 is DFQATT and CDR2 SNEGSKA (reference sequence). The CDR3 has 14 residues. Trimming removed 4 bases at V and 3 bases at J, with 13 bases between. The part of the CDR3 DNA that was read is TGCAGTGCTACAGGGGGAGGTGGCAAAAACATT. Protein sequence: CSATGGGGKNI. The whole CDR3 protein reads CSATGGGGKNIQYF.

In its sample, this clone was seen many times. The DNA ends 3 residues before the CDR3 does, and the rest of the CDR3 is filled in from the germline J gene. This same CDR3 is encoded by further DNA sequences in the sample. The chain joins TRBV7-9 to TRBJ1-3; D unresolved. Germline V gene lookup returns CDR1 SEHNR and CDR2 FQNEAQ (reference sequence). CDR3 length: 11 amino acids. Trimming stripped 5 bases from V and 4 bases from J, with 3 bases between. The CDR3 reads CASSTGNTIYF. Partial CDR3 DNA: TGTGCCAGCAGCACAGGAAACACC.

This clone was seen repeatedly, ten times or more. The CDR3 is cut off 3 residues early in the read; its end comes from the germline J gene. V gene TRBV28 combines with J gene TRBJ1-4; D is possibly TRBD1 (6 bases). CDR3 length: 14 residues. Germline CDR1 is MDHEN and CDR2 is SYDVKM. The ends were cut back, 8 bases at V and 5 bases at J, with 15 bases in the middle. The CDR3 protein is CASGKGQKNEKLFF. The sequenced part of the CDR3 DNA is TGTGCCAGCGGCAAAGGACAGAAGAATGAAAAA.